Below are 12 T cell receptor beta chains sequenced from a single sample in a study of regulatory T cells in long-lasting Graves disease (dated by TCRdb to about 2021). The time point label for this specimen denotes: newly diagnosed GD, antithyroid drugs for less than 3 months. RNA was extracted from PBMCs in TRIzol for both TCR sequencing and RNA sequencing. Library creation used multiplex PCR. This sample was sequenced with an Illumina HiSeq 4000. To build TCR beta libraries, CDR3 regions were amplified by Arm-PCR using iRepertoire HTBI primers. TCRdb itself trimmed the public reads at Q25 with fastp, ran MiXCR and retained productive beta chains. Each entry merges the rows of one CDR3 protein and shows their most common DNA and genes. This sample gives 350,000 to 550,000 distinct CDR3 sequences in total; 13% to 15% of them show up just once. The ten largest clonotypes hold 17% of the sample. This sample was shared with a second study, whose subject was T cells in Graves' hyperthyroidism and ophthalmopathy.

The sample consisted of peripheral blood mononuclear cells (PBMCs), taken at new diagnosis, from a patient treated with antithyroid drugs. These receptors all come from a woman in her fifties or sixties with Graves disease. Donor details come from another sample of the same person, matched by shared clones.

This clonotype was detected ten times or more. This rearrangement joins TRBV13 to TRBJ2-1; D call uncertain. The CDR3 extends over 11 amino acids. Trimming pared 3 bases from V and 8 bases from J, leaving 5 bases between. CDR1 is PRHDT, CDR2 FYEKMQ, per germline (reference sequence). CDR3 residues: CASSLSYEQFF. The CDR3 nucleotides read TGTGCCAGCAGCTTGTCGTATGAGCAGTTCTTC.

This clonotype was found many times. The genes are TRBV5-1 and TRBJ1-1; 7 nucleotides line up with TRBD1. CDR1 is SGHRS and CDR2 is YFSETQ in the germline V gene. The CDR3 length is 14 residues. The V and J ends lost 4 bases and 4 bases, in that order; junction bases with no gene match: 7. CDR3 bases: TGCGCCAGCAGCCAGGGGGGAAGGGGCACTGAAGCTTTCTTT. Encoded protein: CASSQGGRGTEAFF. The whole variable domain, filled in from reference TRBV5-1 and TRBJ1-1, reads KAGVTQTPRYLIKTRGQQVTLSCSPISGHRSVSWYQQTPGQGLQFLFEYFSETQRNKGNFPGRFSGRQFSNSRSEMNVSTLELGDSALYLCASSQGGRGTEAFFGQGTRLTVV.

This clonotype was observed a handful of times. The V gene is TRBV7-2, the J gene TRBJ1-2; tentatively, D is TRBD1 (5 bases). CDR1 SGHTA and CDR2 FQGNSA come from the germline V gene. Deletions cut 2 bases from V and 8 bases from J, with 15 bases between. This CDR3 has 14 residues. For the CDR3, the DNA is TGTGCCAGCAGCTTAAGGACACTTCCAAAGGGCTACACCTTC. It codes for CASSLRTLPKGYTF.

Of note for this clonotype: Just one base apart from a much larger clone, this may be a read error. The chain combines TRBV12-3 or TRBV12-4 with TRBJ2-3; possibly TRBD1 or TRBD2 for D (5 bases each). The CDR3 is made up of 14 amino acids. The CDR3 DNA reads as TGTGCCAGCAGCTTAGGGGACCCCACAGATACGCAGTATTTT. Amino acids: CASSLGDPTDTQYF.

A note on this clonotype: Since no conserved phenylalanine or tryptophan closes the CDR3, a read error is the likely cause. This chain connects TRBV4-1 to TRBJ2-7; D perhaps matches TRBD1 (5 bases). The length of the CDR3 is 14 residues. Germline assignment: CDR1 MGHRA and CDR2 YSYEKL. The V end was cut by 4 bases, the J end by 4 bases, with 14 bases between. The DNA for the CDR3 is TGCGCCAGCAGCCCCGTGGCGGACATATACGAGCAGTACCTC. Protein: CASSPVADIYEQYL.

At least ten counts were recorded for this clonotype. The chain uses TRBV12-3 or TRBV12-4 and TRBJ1-5; possibly TRBD1 for D (5 bases). The CDR3 sequence is 15 residues long. Trimming left V 7 bases short and J 5 bases short, with 18 bases between. CDR3 loop: CASMARVDSYQPQHF. CDR3 nucleotide sequence: TGTGCCAGCATGGCGAGAGTAGACAGTTATCAGCCCCAGCATTTT.

This clonotype was recorded many times. DNA for the CDR3: TGTGCCAGCAGCTTAGAGACAGGGAACAGGCAGCCCCAGCATTTT. Protein sequence: CASSLETGNRQPQHF. The chain joins TRBV11-2 to TRBJ1-5; the match to TRBD1 covers 7 bases. There are 15 residues in the CDR3. V dropped 0 bases and J dropped 7; count of bases not matched to a gene: 6. Germline CDR1 and CDR2: SGHAT and FQNNGV.

This clonotype has at least ten counts. This chain connects TRBV18 to TRBJ2-7; the D gene is possibly TRBD2 (5 bases). The CDR3 runs 12 residues. Germline V CDR1 and CDR2: KGHSH, LQKENI. Trimming stripped 1 base from V and 6 bases from J, with 7 bases between. The CDR3 DNA sequence: TGTGCCAGCTCACCACGGGGAGCCGAGCAGTACTTC. The encoded protein is CASSPRGAEQYF.

This clonotype came up a few times. The J gene is TRBJ1-4, the V gene TRBV29-1; possibly TRBD1 for D (6 bases). Deletions cut 4 bases from V and 8 bases from J, with 14 bases between. Per the germline V gene, CDR1 is SQVTM and CDR2 is ANQGSEA. This CDR3 region has 13 residues. The CDR3 sequence is CSVVVQGGEKLFF. The DNA of the CDR3 is TGCAGCGTTGTTGTACAGGGTGGCGAAAAACTGTTTTTT.

This clonotype appeared many times. The chain couples TRBV29-1 to TRBJ2-7; 10 bases are a match to TRBD2. The CDR3 covers 14 residues. Germline assignment: CDR1 SQVTM and CDR2 ANQGSEA. After removal of 2 bases from V and 3 bases from J, the junction contained 4 bases not matched to a gene. DNA for the CDR3: TGCAGCGTTGAAAATCGGACTAGCGGCTACGAGCAGTACTTC. It translates to CSVENRTSGYEQYF.

A word on this clonotype: This may come from a read error, since a much larger clone is one base off. The rearrangement uses TRBV6-5 and TRBJ2-3, with 12 bases fitting TRBD2. The J call may be incorrect, as the DNA end agrees better with TRBJ2-7. The CDR3 loop spans 17 amino acids. Germline V gene data show CDR1 as MNHEY and CDR2 as SVGAGI. CDR3 sequence (DNA): TGTGCCAGCAGTTACTCGTCTAGCGGGAGGGCTAGTAATGAGCAGTACTTC. It is translated as CASSYSSSGRASNEQYF.

The V gene is TRBV7-8, the J gene TRBJ1-1, with D tentatively TRBD1 (6 bases). CDR1 and CDR2 (germline): SGHVS, FQNEAQ. This CDR3 has 13 residues. V was clipped by 6 bases and J by 2 bases, with 10 bases between them. The CDR3 region is CASRGGANTEAFF. CDR3 DNA: TGTGCCAGCAGGGGGGGGGCCAACACTGAAGCTTTCTTT. Complete variable domain (other parts from reference TRBV7-8 and TRBJ1-1): GAGVSQSPRYKVAKRGQDVALRCDPISGHVSLFWYQQALGQGPEFLTYFQNEAQLDKSGLPSDRFFAERPEGSVSTLKIQRTQQEDSAVYLCASRGGANTEAFFGQGTRLTVV.